This T cell receptor beta chain was found in a study of T-cell memory formation after mild COVID-19. TCRdb re-analysed the 5' RACE reads in MiXCR, keeping a single row per CDR3 protein. There are about 350,000 distinct CDR3 sequences in the sample; under 15% occur only once, and around a fifth lies in the top ten. Study-level points and caveats: Contracting CD4+ clones sat mainly in CM and EM; CD8+ in EMRA.

V lost 0 bases to trimming and J lost 2 bases, with 9 bases between them. The CDR3 is 15 residues long. Looked up from germline, CDR1 is SGHRS and CDR2 is YFSETQ. In its sample, this clonotype was seen many times. What it binds is not known. Sequencing was carried out using PBMCs or a T cell subset sorted from them (not recorded which). This clonotype originated in a young man who had mild COVID-19 (a few samples of this study predate the infection). Cell type and time point are not known. This chain uses TRBV5-1 with TRBJ2-1; a weak D match, TRBD2 (7 bases). In DNA, the CDR3 is TGCGCCAGCAGCTTGGGGGGGGGCACCTACAATGAGCAGTTCTTC. As protein: CASSLGGGTYNEQFF. The full variable domain, its missing parts supplied by reference TRBV5-1 and TRBJ2-1, is KAGVTQTPRYLIKTRGQQVTLSCSPISGHRSVSWYQQTPGQGLQFLFEYFSETQRNKGNFPGRFSGRQFSNSRSEMNVSTLELGDSALYLCASSLGGGTYNEQFFGPGTRLTVL.